This record concerns one TCR beta chain sequence. Its antigen is undetermined. The data were taken from a study of cytomegalovirus exposure and HLA in healthy donors. Samples came from healthy bone marrow donors. The CDR3 has 14 residues. Germline V CDR1 and CDR2: SGDLS, YYNGEE. The V gene end was trimmed by 2 bases and the J gene end by 5 bases; junction bases not matched to a gene: 5. PCR amplification relied on 60 Vbeta primers (plus 13 Jbeta primers). Sequencing was performed with immunoSEQ multiplex PCR; in TCRdb, only in-frame clones are kept and a portion is missing. The table lists some 120,000 clones, around 83% of them singletons. Study conclusions and caveats: Within the data, a cluster of highly shared sequence variants was likely a sequencing artifact. The study reported that TCR beta sequences accurately predicted HLA-A and HLA-B alleles in most subjects.

This rearrangement joins TRBV9 to TRBJ2-5; 8 nucleotides agree with TRBD1. The receptor comes from a woman between 18 and 30 years old in good health and CMV-seropositive. Sequenced input: PBMCs. This CDR3 is CASSVQGAQETQYF. In nucleotides, the CDR3 is TGTGCCAGCAGCGTTCAGGGGGCGCAGGAGACCCAGTACTTC. The full variable domain, completed using reference TRBV9 and TRBJ2-5, is DSGVTQTPKHLITATGQRVTLRCSPRSGDLSVYWYQQSLDQGLQFLIQYYNGEERAKGNILERFSAQQFPDLHSELNLSSLELGDSALYFCASSVQGAQETQYFGPGTRLLVL.